This TCR beta chain was documented in a study of T cells in Graves' hyperthyroidism and ophthalmopathy. Study-wide findings and caveats: Expanded thyroid clonotypes (above 0.001) were mostly also found in blood.

Germline CDR1 reads MNHEY; CDR2 reads SMNVEV (reference sequence). The CDR3 loop spans 15 amino acids. The investigators amplified TCR beta CDR3 regions from RNA transcripts. HTBI primers were the set used in a first-round RT-PCR of the TCR CDR3. TCRdb re-analysed the multiplex PCR reads in MiXCR, keeping a single row per CDR3 protein. The profile shows hundreds of thousands of distinct CDR3 sequences, about 17% of them singletons. Concerning this clonotype itself: The antigen is undetermined. A read error may explain this, as a much larger clone is one base away.

This chain links TRBV27 with TRBJ2-7; 10 bases are a match to TRBD2. Input material: blood. The source is a woman in her 30s with Graves' hyperthyroidism. The CDR3 spells CASSPHGTSDYEQHF. CDR3 nucleotides: TGTGCCAGCAGTCCCCATGGGACTAGCGACTACGAGCAGCACTTC.